The T cell receptor beta chain under discussion was sequenced for a study of cytomegalovirus exposure and HLA in healthy donors. In the study overall: Findings of an earlier analysis included about 120 million unique TCR beta sequences from 170 million or so T cells. Early release data held roughly 90 million unique TCRs from HLA-typed donors. General study points: V- and J-gene trimming of TCR beta was linked (in a later analysis) to a missense DCLRE1C variant.

This CDR3 is 14 amino acids long. Trimming took 2 bases from V and 4 from J, leaving 9 bases between them. In germline, CDR1 is SEHNR, CDR2 FQNEAQ (reference sequence). Primers: 60 Vbeta forward and 13 Jbeta reverse. Produced via immunoSEQ multiplex PCR; TCRdb's table is partial and in-frame only. The repertoire holds under 85,000 clones, with around 76% as singletons. In its sample, this clone was seen a few times. What it recognizes is unknown. Input material: PBMCs. The chain carries TRBV7-9 and TRBJ2-1; a weak D match, TRBD1 (5 bases). The sequence derives from a woman in her twenties or thirties in good health and CMV-seropositive. In DNA, the CDR3 is TGTGCCAGCAGCTTAAATTCAGGGTACAATGAGCAGTTCTTC. This codes for CASSLNSGYNEQFF.